One and the same sample provided the 26 T cell receptor beta chains below, sequenced in a study of OX40 agonist ivuxolimab in advanced cancers. Clones were sequenced by immunoSEQ multiplex PCR, and TCRdb holds only the in-frame ones, with some missing. The data hold tens of thousands of clones, with 80% to 90% observed a single time. Source: CD4+ or CD8+ T cells sorted from blood, taken in a trial of the OX40 agonist ivuxolimab. These receptor sequences come from an adult with an advanced solid tumor such as melanoma, head and neck, liver or kidney cancer.

The rearrangement links TRBV28 to TRBJ1-6; no clear D. Trimming left V 3 bases short and J 6 bases short, with 0 bases between. There are 11 residues in the CDR3. The germline V gene has CDR1 MDHEN and CDR2 SYDVKM. DNA for the CDR3: TGTGCCAGCAGTTTTAATTCACCCCTCCACTTT. This encodes CASSFNSPLHF.

The V gene is TRBV10-2, the J gene TRBJ2-7; no clear D gene. The length of the CDR3 is 13 residues. Germline V gene data show CDR1 as WSHSY and CDR2 as SAAADI. Trimming took 6 bases from V and 12 from J, leaving 21 bases between them. The CDR3 reads CASSPAFPPVGYF. CDR3 nucleotide sequence: TGCGCCAGCAGCCCTGCGTTCCCCCCCGTGGGGTACTTC.

This clone was observed once. The V call is TRBV7-2, the J call TRBJ1-1; a possible D gene is TRBD1 (6 bases). V was trimmed by 0 bases and J by 6 bases, leaving 20 bases between them. There are 17 residues in the CDR3. Germline V gives CDR1 SGHTA, CDR2 FQGNSA. The CDR3 loop reads CASSLAPRGGKGAEAFF. The CDR3 region has the DNA TGTGCCAGCAGCTTAGCCCCGCGAGGGGGGAAGGGGGCTGAAGCTTTCTTT.

CDR3 loop: CASSPEGRWVRNEQFF. CDR3 bases: TGTGCCAGCAGCCCCGAAGGGCGGTGGGTCCGGAATGAGCAGTTCTTC. The V gene is TRBV7-9, the J gene TRBJ2-1; no firm D call. This CDR3 is built from 16 residues. CDR1 SEHNR and CDR2 FQNEAQ come from the germline V gene (reference sequence). Trimming took off 5 bases at V and 7 bases at J, with 21 bases between the two ends.

In nucleotides, the CDR3 is TGTGCCAGTAGTATCAGGACTAGCCCCTCCTACGAGCAGTACTTC. Translated, it gives CASSIRTSPSYEQYF. The chain joins TRBV19 to TRBJ2-7; 8 bases fit TRBD2. Germline CDR1 is LNHDA and CDR2 is SQIVND (reference sequence). Losses at the gene ends were 3 bases for V and 0 bases for J; bases not matched to a gene: 4. The CDR3 is made up of 15 amino acids.

This clone showed up just a few times. The rearrangement joins TRBV7-2 to TRBJ1-5; 9 bases align to TRBD1. Per germline, CDR1 SGHTA and CDR2 FQGNSA. The CDR3 has 17 residues. The ends lost 5 bases at V and 0 bases at J; junction bases unmatched: 8. The CDR3 DNA follows: TGTGCCAGCAGCGGCGGGACAGGGTTTTTTAGCAATCAGCCCCAGCATTTT. Protein sequence: CASSGGTGFFSNQPQHF. The complete variable domain, with remaining parts taken from reference TRBV7-2 and TRBJ1-5, reads GAGVSQSPSNKVTEKGKDVELRCDPISGHTALYWYRQSLGQGLEFLIYFQGNSAPDKSGLPSDRFSAERTGGSVSTLTIQRTQQEDSAVYLCASSGGTGFFSNQPQHFGDGTRLSIL.

The chain carries TRBV7-2 and TRBJ2-7, with D possibly matching TRBD1 (5 bases). CDR3 length: 15 residues. V was cut by 6 bases and J by 1 base, with 16 bases left in between. Germline-derived CDR1 and CDR2 are SGHTA and FQGNSA. CDR3 region: CASSLNPGQSYEQYF. For the CDR3, the DNA is TGTGCCAGCAGTCTAAATCCAGGACAATCCTACGAGCAGTACTTC.

The chain combines TRBV5-1 with TRBJ2-6; no definite D call. Germline V gene data show CDR1 as SGHRS and CDR2 as YFSETQ. CDR3 length equals 17 residues. V was pared by 0 bases and J by 0 bases, with 10 bases between. The CDR3 region has the DNA TGCGCCAGCAGCTTGGCCGGTCACAGCTCTGGGGCCAACGTCCTGACTTTC. Its translation is CASSLAGHSSGANVLTF. The whole variable domain, remainder taken from reference TRBV5-1 and TRBJ2-6, is KAGVTQTPRYLIKTRGQQVTLSCSPISGHRSVSWYQQTPGQGLQFLFEYFSETQRNKGNFPGRFSGRQFSNSRSEMNVSTLELGDSALYLCASSLAGHSSGANVLTFGAGSRLTVL.

The chain carries TRBV23-1 and TRBJ2-2; 16 bases are shared with TRBD2. TRBV23-1 carries the ORF label, with uncertain function. Trimming cost V 4 bases and J 7 bases; bases outside gene matches: 9. This CDR3 is 18 amino acids long. In DNA, the CDR3 is TGCGCCAGCAGTCGGGGACTAGCGGGAGGGCCGTCAGGCGGGGAGCTGTTTTTT. Translating it yields CASSRGLAGGPSGGELFF.

The chain links TRBV6-5 to TRBJ1-6, with TRBD1 identical over 8 bases. Germline lookup yields CDR1 MNHEY and CDR2 SVGAGI. This CDR3 region has 16 residues. V gave up 4 bases and J gave up 5 bases; unmatched junction bases: 7. The CDR3 here is CASSFTRQGHNSPLHF. CDR3 nucleotide sequence: TGTGCCAGCAGTTTCACCCGACAGGGGCATAATTCACCCCTCCACTTT.

The CDR3, as DNA: TGTGCCAGCAGCTTGTGGCCGGGGAACACTGAAGCTTTCTTT. It yields the protein CASSLWPGNTEAFF. V gene TRBV7-9 combines with J gene TRBJ1-1, with no clear D. In germline, CDR1 is SEHNR, CDR2 FQNEAQ (reference sequence). V lost 3 bases to trimming and J lost 1 base, with 9 bases between them. The CDR3 is made up of 14 amino acids.

The rearrangement uses TRBV6-1 and TRBJ2-7, with no clear D. In germline, CDR1 is MNHNS, CDR2 SASEGT. The CDR3 is made up of 13 amino acids. V was pared by 5 bases and J by 3 bases, with 11 bases between. The CDR3 DNA follows: TGTGCCAGCAGTTCACGGACGAACTACGAGCAGTACTTC. Protein: CASSSRTNYEQYF.

V gene TRBV15 combines with J gene TRBJ1-5; a weak D match, TRBD1 (6 bases). Looked up from germline, CDR1 is LNHNV and CDR2 is YYDKDF (reference sequence). V lost 2 bases to trimming and J lost 6 bases, with 20 bases between them. This CDR3 spans 17 amino acids. CDR3 sequence: CATSRLLRQAGPQPQHF. CDR3 bases: TGTGCCACCAGCAGACTCCTAAGACAGGCCGGGCCTCAGCCCCAGCATTTT.

This clone was detected only once. CDR3 amino acids: CASSSPRDSYNEQFF. The CDR3 coding sequence is TGTGCCAGCAGCTCCCCCCGGGACAGCTACAATGAGCAGTTCTTC. This rearrangement joins TRBV5-6 to TRBJ2-1, with 7 bases aligning to TRBD1. V lost 3 bases, J lost 3 bases, and 6 bases stayed unmatched. The germline V gene has CDR1 SGHDT and CDR2 YYEEEE. There are 15 residues in the CDR3.

The rearrangement links TRBV6-4 to TRBJ2-1; D gene uncertain. From germline, CDR1 is MRHNA and CDR2 SNTAGT. The CDR3 sequence is 13 residues long. V was pared by 3 bases and J by 4 bases, with 7 bases between. The chain's CDR3 is CASSEGPYNEQFF. CDR3 nucleotides: TGTGCCAGCAGTGAAGGTCCGTACAATGAGCAGTTCTTC.

V gene TRBV5-1 combines with J gene TRBJ2-3; 8 bases map to TRBD2. The CDR3 is made up of 14 amino acids. Germline V gives CDR1 SGHRS, CDR2 YFSETQ. Trimming took 0 bases from V and 4 from J; bases not matched to a gene: 1. CDR3 amino acids: CASSLAGGADTQYF. For the CDR3, the DNA is TGCGCCAGCAGCTTGGCCGGGGGGGCAGATACGCAGTATTTT.

V is TRBV6-6 and J is TRBJ2-7; D unresolved. This CDR3 is built from 12 residues. The V end was cut by 6 bases, the J end by 2 bases, with 8 bases between. CDR1 and CDR2 (germline): MNHNY, SVGAGI (reference sequence). For the CDR3, the DNA is TGTGCCAGCAGAGACAATACCTACGAGCAGTACTTC. It translates to CASRDNTYEQYF.

This sequence joins TRBV2 and TRBJ2-3, with 7 nucleotides matching TRBD2. CDR1 and CDR2 from the germline V gene are SNHLY and FYNNEI. V trimming: 0 bases; J trimming: 5 bases; junction bases outside the gene matches: 5. This CDR3 contains 15 residues. The CDR3 sequence: CASSEARGSLDTQYF. In DNA, the CDR3 is TGTGCCAGCAGTGAAGCGCGGGGGTCCTTAGATACGCAGTATTTT. The complete variable domain, with remaining parts taken from reference TRBV2 and TRBJ2-3, reads EPEVTQTPSHQVTQMGQEVILRCVPISNHLYFYWYRQILGQKVEFLVSFYNNEISEKSEIFDDQFSVERPDGSNFTLKIRSTKLEDSAMYFCASSEARGSLDTQYFGPGTRLTVL.

This sequence joins TRBV18 and TRBJ1-2; no firm D call. CDR3 size: 14 residues. CDR1 is KGHSH, CDR2 LQKENI, per germline. Trimming removed 3 bases from V and 6 bases from J, with 14 bases in between. This CDR3 reads CASSPVQSTDGYTF. The CDR3 nucleotides are TGTGCCAGCTCACCCGTGCAGAGTACGGATGGCTACACCTTC.

In its sample, this clone was seen once. V and J are TRBV6-5 and TRBJ1-6; TRBD1 matches at 12 bases. The V gene end was trimmed by 2 bases and the J gene end by 9 bases; junction bases not matched to a gene: 2. Germline values: CDR1 MNHEY, CDR2 SVGAGI. The CDR3 sequence is 15 residues long. The CDR3 sequence is CASSYGTGGLSPLHF. Here the CDR3 DNA reads TGTGCCAGCAGTTACGGGACAGGGGGCCTTTCACCCCTCCACTTT.

The chain recombines TRBV27 with TRBJ2-1, with 10 bases that match TRBD1. The CDR3 runs to 19 residues. V was pared by 3 bases and J by 1 base, with 12 bases of the junction left unmatched. Germline-derived CDR1 and CDR2 are MNHEY and SMNVEV (reference sequence). The CDR3 coding sequence is TGTGCCAGCAGTTTCTCCGGGACAGGGGAAGCGTTATCCTACAATGAGCAGTTCTTC. Its protein is CASSFSGTGEALSYNEQFF.

V and J are TRBV6-6 and TRBJ1-1; D unclear. The CDR3 is made up of 12 amino acids. V lost 7 bases, J lost 9 bases, and 15 bases lay in between. Germline CDR1 MNHNY, CDR2 SVGAGI (reference sequence). Written as DNA, the CDR3 is TGTGCCAGCATCCAGTCTAACGGAAAAGCTTTCTTT. This sequence encodes CASIQSNGKAFF.

The chain carries TRBV6-1 and TRBJ1-2, with TRBD1 matching over 8 bases. The germline V gene encodes CDR1 MNHNS and CDR2 SASEGT. V trimming: 7 bases; J trimming: 1 base; junction bases outside the gene matches: 8. The CDR3 loop spans 15 amino acids. The CDR3 region is CASINTGGFNYGYTF. CDR3 in DNA: TGTGCCAGCATAAACACAGGGGGTTTTAACTATGGCTACACCTTC.

The chain carries TRBV5-4 and TRBJ2-5; a weak D match, TRBD1 (6 bases). The V gene lost 5 bases and the J gene lost 2 bases, with 16 bases spanning the gap. CDR1 is SGHNT and CDR2 is YYREEE in the germline V gene (reference sequence). This CDR3 has 15 amino acids. The CDR3 DNA sequence: TGTGCCAGCAGAGCCGGGACACAGCTACAAGAGACCCAGTACTTC. Translation: CASRAGTQLQETQYF.

The chain links TRBV29-1 to TRBJ1-2, with D possibly matching TRBD1 (6 bases). CDR1 is SQVTM, CDR2 ANQGSEA, per germline. The ends were cut back, 4 bases at V and 8 bases at J, with 17 bases in the middle. This CDR3 comprises 13 residues. As DNA, the CDR3 is TGCAGCGTTGTTGCCGGGCCTAGGGGGGGCTACACCTTC. The encoded protein is CSVVAGPRGGYTF.

The chain carries TRBV15 and TRBJ1-6; the D gene is possibly TRBD1 (5 bases). Per germline, CDR1 LNHNV and CDR2 YYDKDF (reference sequence). This CDR3 has 15 residues. Between the trimmed V and J ends, which lost 0 bases and 8 bases, there was a span of 11 bases. CDR3 coding DNA: TGTGCCACCAGCAGAGAGGGGCGCGGAGATTCACCCCTCCACTTT. Encoded protein: CATSREGRGDSPLHF.